This T cell receptor beta chain was sequenced for a study of pediatric ulcerative colitis. Study summary: About 7 patients showed pancolitis and two showed left-sided colitis. Study-level points and caveats: Substantially fewer templates came from a couple of patients' blood samples.

Assay: immunoSEQ multiplex PCR; the TCRdb copy retains only in-frame clones and omits some. The sample has fewer than 40,000 clones, approximately 87% seen once. The CDR3 extends over 14 amino acids. CDR1 and CDR2 (germline): SGHVS, FNYEAQ. Trimming cost V 5 bases and J 0 bases, with 8 bases left between them. This clone occurred once. Its antigen is not identified. The chain couples TRBV7-6 to TRBJ2-4; the D is unclear. The sequenced sample was blood. The TCR originated in a girl under 18 with moderate ulcerative colitis. CDR3 nucleotides: TGTGCCAGCAGCCTCCCAATAGCCAAAAACATTCAGTACTTC. As protein: CASSLPIAKNIQYF.